The clone carrying this TCR beta chain was seen only once. Antigen: not known. None of the donors, who were healthy HIV-negative adults, had recently had acute infections or vaccinations. The assay was carried out at the deep level. Replicate PCRs for unsorted PBMC used about 0.3 ug DNA (roughly 29,000 T cell genomes). Sequencing used immunoSEQ multiplex PCR; TCRdb keeps in-frame clones, though not all of them. The sample has hundreds of thousands of clones; about 79% are singletons. The sample comes from a study of shared clonotypes between healthy human individuals. Findings and limits, study-wide: Read depth was anticipated to influence clonotype sharing among donors.

Germline lookup yields CDR1 SGHTA and CDR2 FQGTGA. The CDR3 has 16 residues. V lost 2 bases, J lost 0 bases, and 10 bases lay in between. The genes are TRBV7-3 and TRBJ2-2; a possible D gene is TRBD2 (6 bases). The receptor comes from a woman aged 40 to 55 in good health. Some clones in this sample may be carry-over from other donors' samples. Source material: PBMCs. CDR3 DNA: TGTGCCAGCAGCTTAGAGGCTAGCGCGAACACCGGGGAGCTGTTTTTT. This codes for CASSLEASANTGELFF.